The source of this T cell receptor beta chain is a study of neoadjuvant anti-PD-1 for oral cavity cancer. Clones were read by immunoSEQ multiplex PCR, and TCRdb kept only the in-frame ones, dropping some. Here the sample spans about 9,200 clones, around 62% being singletons. Time point reported: after neoadjuvant nivolumab, at surgical resection. CDR3 length equals 13 residues. Germline loops: CDR1 MNHEY, CDR2 SMNVEV (reference sequence). The V segment lost 6 bases and the J segment 4 bases; nucleotides outside the gene matches: 4. The sequence was obtained from a person between 40 and 85 years old with oral cavity squamous cell carcinoma. The chain employs TRBV27 and TRBJ2-7, with 9 bases identical to TRBD2. Sequencing used tumor tissue, obtained after nivolumab (anti-PD-1) treatment. The CDR3 is CASRDSGGYEQYF. CDR3 coding DNA: TGTGCCAGCAGAGATAGCGGGGGTTACGAGCAGTACTTC.